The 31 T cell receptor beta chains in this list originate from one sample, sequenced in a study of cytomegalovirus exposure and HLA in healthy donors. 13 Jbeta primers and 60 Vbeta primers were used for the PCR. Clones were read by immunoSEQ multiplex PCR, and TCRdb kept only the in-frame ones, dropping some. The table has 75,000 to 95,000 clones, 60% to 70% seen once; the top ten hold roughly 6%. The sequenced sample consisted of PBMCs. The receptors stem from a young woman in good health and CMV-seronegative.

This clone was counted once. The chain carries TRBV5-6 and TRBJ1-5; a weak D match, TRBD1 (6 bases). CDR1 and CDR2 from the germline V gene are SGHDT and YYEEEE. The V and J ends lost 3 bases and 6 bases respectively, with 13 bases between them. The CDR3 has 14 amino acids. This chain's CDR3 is CASSWGGGGQPQHF. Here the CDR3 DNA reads TGTGCCAGCAGCTGGGGCGGGGGCGGTCAGCCCCAGCATTTT.

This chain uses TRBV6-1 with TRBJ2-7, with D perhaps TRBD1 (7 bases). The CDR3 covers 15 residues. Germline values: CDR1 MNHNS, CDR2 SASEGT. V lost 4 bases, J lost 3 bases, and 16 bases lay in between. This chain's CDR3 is CASSVARQGGYEQYF. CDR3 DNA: TGTGCCAGCAGTGTGGCGAGACAGGGAGGCTACGAGCAGTACTTC.

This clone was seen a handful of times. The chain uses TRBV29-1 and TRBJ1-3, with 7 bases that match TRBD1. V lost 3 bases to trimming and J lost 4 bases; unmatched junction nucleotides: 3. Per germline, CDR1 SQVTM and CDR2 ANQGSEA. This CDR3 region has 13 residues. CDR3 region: CSVDRGLGNTIYF. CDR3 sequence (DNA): TGCAGCGTTGATAGGGGGCTAGGAAACACCATATATTTT.

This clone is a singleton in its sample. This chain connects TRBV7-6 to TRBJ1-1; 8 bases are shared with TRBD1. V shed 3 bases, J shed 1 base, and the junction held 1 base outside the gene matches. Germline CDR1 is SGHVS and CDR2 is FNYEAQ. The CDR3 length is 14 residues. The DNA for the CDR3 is TGTGCCAGCAGCTTGGGACAGGCGAACACTGAAGCTTTCTTT. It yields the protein CASSLGQANTEAFF.

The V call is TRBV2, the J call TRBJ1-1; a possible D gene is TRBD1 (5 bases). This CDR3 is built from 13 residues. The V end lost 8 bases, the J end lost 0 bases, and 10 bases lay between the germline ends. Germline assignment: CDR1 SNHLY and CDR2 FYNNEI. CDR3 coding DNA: TGTGCCAGCGGAACAGGCCTGAACACTGAAGCTTTCTTT. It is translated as CASGTGLNTEAFF.

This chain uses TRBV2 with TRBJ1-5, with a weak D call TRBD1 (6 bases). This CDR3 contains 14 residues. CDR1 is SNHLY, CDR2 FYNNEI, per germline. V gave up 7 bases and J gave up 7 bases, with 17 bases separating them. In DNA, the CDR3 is TGTGCCAGCATCCTAGAACAGGGAAGCCAGCCCCAGCATTTT. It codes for CASILEQGSQPQHF. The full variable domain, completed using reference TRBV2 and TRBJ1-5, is EPEVTQTPSHQVTQMGQEVILRCVPISNHLYFYWYRQILGQKVEFLVSFYNNEISEKSEIFDDQFSVERPDGSNFTLKIRSTKLEDSAMYFCASILEQGSQPQHFGDGTRLSIL.

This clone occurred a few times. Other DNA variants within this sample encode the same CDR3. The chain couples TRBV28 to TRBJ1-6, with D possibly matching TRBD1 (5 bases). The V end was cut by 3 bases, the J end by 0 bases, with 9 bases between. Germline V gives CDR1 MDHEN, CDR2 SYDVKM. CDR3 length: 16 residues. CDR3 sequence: CASSFAGSSYNSPLHF. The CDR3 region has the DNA TGTGCCAGCAGTTTCGCAGGGTCCTCCTATAATTCACCCCTCCACTTT.

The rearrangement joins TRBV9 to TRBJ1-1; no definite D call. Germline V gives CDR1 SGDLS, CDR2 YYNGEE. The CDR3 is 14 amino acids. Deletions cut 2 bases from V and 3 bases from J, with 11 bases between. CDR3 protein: CASSVAGVDTEAFF. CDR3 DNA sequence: TGTGCCAGCAGCGTCGCCGGGGTCGACACTGAAGCTTTCTTT.

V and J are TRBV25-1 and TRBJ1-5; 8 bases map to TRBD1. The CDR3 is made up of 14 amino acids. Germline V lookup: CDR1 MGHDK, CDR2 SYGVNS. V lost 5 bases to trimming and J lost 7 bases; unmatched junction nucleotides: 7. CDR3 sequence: CASSTTGALQPQHF. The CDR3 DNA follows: TGTGCCAGCAGTACGACAGGGGCGCTACAGCCCCAGCATTTT.

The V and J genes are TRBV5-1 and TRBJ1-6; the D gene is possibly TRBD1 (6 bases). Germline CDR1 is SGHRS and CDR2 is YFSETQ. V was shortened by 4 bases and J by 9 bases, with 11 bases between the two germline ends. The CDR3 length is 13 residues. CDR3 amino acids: CASSRGGASPLHF. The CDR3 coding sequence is TGCGCCAGCAGCAGGGGGGGGGCTTCACCCCTCCACTTT. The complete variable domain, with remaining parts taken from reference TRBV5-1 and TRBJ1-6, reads KAGVTQTPRYLIKTRGQQVTLSCSPISGHRSVSWYQQTPGQGLQFLFEYFSETQRNKGNFPGRFSGRQFSNSRSEMNVSTLELGDSALYLCASSRGGASPLHFGNGTRLTVT.

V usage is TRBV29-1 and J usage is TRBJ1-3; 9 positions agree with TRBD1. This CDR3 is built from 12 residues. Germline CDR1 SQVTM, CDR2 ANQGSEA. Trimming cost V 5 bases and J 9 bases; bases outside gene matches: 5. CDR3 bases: TGCAGCGTTAAGGGACAGGGTGCCACCATATATTTT. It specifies CSVKGQGATIYF.

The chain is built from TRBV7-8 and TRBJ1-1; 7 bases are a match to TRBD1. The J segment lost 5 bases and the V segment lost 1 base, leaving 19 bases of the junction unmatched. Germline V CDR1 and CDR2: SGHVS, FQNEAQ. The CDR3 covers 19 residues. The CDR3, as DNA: TGTGCCAGCAGCTTAGTCCCCGCCGCGCGGCAGGGGGTGCCTACTGAAGCTTTCTTT. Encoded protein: CASSLVPAARQGVPTEAFF.

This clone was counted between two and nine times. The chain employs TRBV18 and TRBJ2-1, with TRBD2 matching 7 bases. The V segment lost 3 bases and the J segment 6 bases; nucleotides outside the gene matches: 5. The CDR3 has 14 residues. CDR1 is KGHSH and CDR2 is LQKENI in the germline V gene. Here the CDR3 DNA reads TGTGCCAGCTCACCGTGGGGAGGGACCAATGAGCAGTTCTTC. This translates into CASSPWGGTNEQFF.

The DNA for the CDR3 is TGTGCCAGCAGCTTGGGTGGTACGGGGTTCTCCTACGAGCAGTACTTC. Encoded protein: CASSLGGTGFSYEQYF. The rearrangement uses TRBV5-6 and TRBJ2-7; possible D gene TRBD2, 5 bases. Trimming took off 0 bases at V and 0 bases at J, with 13 bases between the two ends. Germline CDR1 SGHDT, CDR2 YYEEEE. The CDR3 totals 16 residues.

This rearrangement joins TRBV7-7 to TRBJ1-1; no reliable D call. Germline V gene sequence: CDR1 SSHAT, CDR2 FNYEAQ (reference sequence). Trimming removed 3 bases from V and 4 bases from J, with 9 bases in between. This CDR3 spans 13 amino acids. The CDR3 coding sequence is TGTGCCAGCAGCTTGGACTCAGGCACTGAAGCTTTCTTT. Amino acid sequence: CASSLDSGTEAFF.

CDR3: CASSLQSYQETQYF. CDR3 coding DNA: TGTGCCAGCAGCCTCCAGTCGTACCAAGAGACCCAGTACTTC. The chain carries TRBV9 and TRBJ2-5, with unresolved D. This CDR3 is 14 amino acids long. V lost 4 bases to trimming and J lost 0 bases, with 10 bases between them. CDR1 is SGDLS and CDR2 is YYNGEE in the germline V gene.

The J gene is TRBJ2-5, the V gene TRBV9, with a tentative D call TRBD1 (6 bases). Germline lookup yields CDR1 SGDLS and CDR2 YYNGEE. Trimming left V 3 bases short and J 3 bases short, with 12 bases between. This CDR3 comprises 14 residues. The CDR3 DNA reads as TGTGCCAGCAGCGACGACAGGACCGAAGAGACCCAGTACTTC. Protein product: CASSDDRTEETQYF.

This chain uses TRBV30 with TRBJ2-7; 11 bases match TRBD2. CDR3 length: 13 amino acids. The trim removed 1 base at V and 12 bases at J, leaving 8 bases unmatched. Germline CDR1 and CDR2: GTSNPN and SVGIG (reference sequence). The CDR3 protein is CAWSAGGSGRGYF. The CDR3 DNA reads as TGTGCCTGGAGTGCCGGAGGTAGCGGGAGGGGGTACTTC.

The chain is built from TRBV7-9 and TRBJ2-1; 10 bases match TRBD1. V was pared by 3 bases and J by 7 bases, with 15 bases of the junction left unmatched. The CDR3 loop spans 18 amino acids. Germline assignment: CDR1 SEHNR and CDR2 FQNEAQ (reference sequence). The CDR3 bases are TGTGCCAGCAGCTTCTCGGGGACAGGGGAAGGTATGAAGAATGAGCAGTTCTTC. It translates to CASSFSGTGEGMKNEQFF.

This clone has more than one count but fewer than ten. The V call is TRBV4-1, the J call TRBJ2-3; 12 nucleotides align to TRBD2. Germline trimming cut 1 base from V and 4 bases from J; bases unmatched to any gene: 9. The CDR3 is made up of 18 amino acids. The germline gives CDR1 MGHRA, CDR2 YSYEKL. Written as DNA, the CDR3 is TGCGCCAGCAGCCAAGCGTCTAGCGGGGGGGCCTGGTCAGATACGCAGTATTTT. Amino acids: CASSQASSGGAWSDTQYF.

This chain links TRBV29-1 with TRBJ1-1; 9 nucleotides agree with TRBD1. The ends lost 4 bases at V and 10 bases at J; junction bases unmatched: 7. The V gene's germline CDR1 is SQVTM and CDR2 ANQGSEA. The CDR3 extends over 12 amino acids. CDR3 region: CSVAPGQGRAFF. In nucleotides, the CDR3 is TGCAGCGTTGCCCCAGGACAGGGGAGAGCTTTCTTT.

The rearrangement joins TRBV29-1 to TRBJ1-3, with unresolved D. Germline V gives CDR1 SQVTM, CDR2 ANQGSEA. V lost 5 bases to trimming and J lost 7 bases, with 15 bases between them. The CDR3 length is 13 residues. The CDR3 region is CSVFDNARNTIYF. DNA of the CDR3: TGCAGCGTTTTCGACAACGCTCGCAACACCATATATTTT.

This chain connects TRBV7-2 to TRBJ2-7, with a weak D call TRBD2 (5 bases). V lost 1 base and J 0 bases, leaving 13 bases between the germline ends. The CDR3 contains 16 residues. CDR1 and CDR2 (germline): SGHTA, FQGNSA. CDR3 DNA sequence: TGTGCCAGCAGCTTAGTGGCTAGCCCGAGCTCCTACGAGCAGTACTTC. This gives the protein CASSLVASPSSYEQYF.

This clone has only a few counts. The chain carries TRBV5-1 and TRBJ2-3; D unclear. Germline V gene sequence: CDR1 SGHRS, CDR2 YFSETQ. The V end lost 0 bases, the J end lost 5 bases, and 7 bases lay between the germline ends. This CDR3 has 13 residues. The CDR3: CASSLGLKDTQYF. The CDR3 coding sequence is TGCGCCAGCAGCTTGGGGCTCAAAGATACGCAGTATTTT. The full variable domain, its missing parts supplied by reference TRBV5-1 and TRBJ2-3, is KAGVTQTPRYLIKTRGQQVTLSCSPISGHRSVSWYQQTPGQGLQFLFEYFSETQRNKGNFPGRFSGRQFSNSRSEMNVSTLELGDSALYLCASSLGLKDTQYFGPGTRLTVL.

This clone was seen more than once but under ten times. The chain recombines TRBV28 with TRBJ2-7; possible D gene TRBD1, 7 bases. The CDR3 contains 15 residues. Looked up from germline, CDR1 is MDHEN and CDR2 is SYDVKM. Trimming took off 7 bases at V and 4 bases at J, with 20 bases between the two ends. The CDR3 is CASTTADRDSYEQYF. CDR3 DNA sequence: TGTGCCAGCACCACGGCCGACAGGGACTCTTACGAGCAGTACTTC.

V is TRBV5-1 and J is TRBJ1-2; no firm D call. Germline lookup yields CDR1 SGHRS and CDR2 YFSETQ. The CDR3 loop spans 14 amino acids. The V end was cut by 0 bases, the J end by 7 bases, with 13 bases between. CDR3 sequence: CASSLDTGMGGYTF. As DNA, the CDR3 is TGCGCCAGCAGCTTGGATACGGGAATGGGTGGCTACACCTTC.

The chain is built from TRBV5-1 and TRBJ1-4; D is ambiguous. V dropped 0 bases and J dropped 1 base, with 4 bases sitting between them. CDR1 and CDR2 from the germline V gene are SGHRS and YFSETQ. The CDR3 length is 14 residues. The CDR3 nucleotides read TGCGCCAGCAGCTTGGCCGGAACTAATGAAAAACTGTTTTTT. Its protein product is CASSLAGTNEKLFF.

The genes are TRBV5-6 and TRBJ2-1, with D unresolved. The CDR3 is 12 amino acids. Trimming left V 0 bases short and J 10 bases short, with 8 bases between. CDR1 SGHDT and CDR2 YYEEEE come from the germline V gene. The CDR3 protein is CASSLVSLEQFF. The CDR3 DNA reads TGTGCCAGCAGCTTGGTCTCCTTGGAGCAGTTCTTC.

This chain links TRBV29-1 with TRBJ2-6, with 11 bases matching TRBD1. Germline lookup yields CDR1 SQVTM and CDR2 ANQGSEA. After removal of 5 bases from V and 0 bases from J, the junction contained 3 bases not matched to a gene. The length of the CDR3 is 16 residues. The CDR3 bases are TGCAGCGTTCAAGGACAGGGGGCCTCTGGGGCCAACGTCCTGACTTTC. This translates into CSVQGQGASGANVLTF. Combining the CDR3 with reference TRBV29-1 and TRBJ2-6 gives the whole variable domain SAVISQKPSRDICQRGTSLTIQCQVDSQVTMMFWYRQQPGQSLTLIATANQGSEATYESGFVIDKFPISRPNLTFSTLTVSNMSPEDSSIYLCSVQGQGASGANVLTFGAGSRLTVL.

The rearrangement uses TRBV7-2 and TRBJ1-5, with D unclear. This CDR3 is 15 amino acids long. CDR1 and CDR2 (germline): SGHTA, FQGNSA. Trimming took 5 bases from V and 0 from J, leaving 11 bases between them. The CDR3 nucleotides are TGTGCCAGCAGCCCGGTCGGGGTTAGCAATCAGCCCCAGCATTTT. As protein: CASSPVGVSNQPQHF.

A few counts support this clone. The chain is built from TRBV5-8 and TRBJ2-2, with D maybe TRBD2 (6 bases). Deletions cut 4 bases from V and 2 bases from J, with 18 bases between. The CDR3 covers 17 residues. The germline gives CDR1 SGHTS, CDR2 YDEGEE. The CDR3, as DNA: TGTGCCAGCAGCAGCGGAAGGCTAGCGCTAAACACCGGGGAGCTGTTTTTT. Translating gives CASSSGRLALNTGELFF. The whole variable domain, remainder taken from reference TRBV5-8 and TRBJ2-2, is EAGVTQSPTHLIKTRGQQATLRCSPISGHTSVYWYQQALGLGLQFLLWYDEGEERNRGNFPPRFSGRQFPNYSSELNVNALELEDSALYLCASSSGRLALNTGELFFGEGSRLTVL.